A selection of T cell receptor beta chains follows, all from one sample in a study of CD8 T cells in Susac syndrome. TCRdb re-called the immunoSEQ multiplex PCR reads through MiXCR, storing one row per CDR3 protein. The sample has about 240,000 distinct CDR3 sequences, 90% to 96% seen once; the top ten hold approximately 0.1%. What was sequenced was CD4+ T cells from PBMCs. The receptors were gathered from a human donor with Susac syndrome. CDR3s include the opening cysteine and the closing phenylalanine or tryptophan. D genes are given only for firm matches. The size of a clone is reported for some rows only, either as once, few or many, or as a class for expanded clones.

CDR3 protein: CASSGRDRDKGYTF
CDR3 DNA: TGTGCCAGCAGCGGACGGGACAGGGACAAAGGCTACACCTTC
clone size: -
J gene: TRBJ1-2
D gene: TRBD1
V gene: TRBV13

CDR3 protein: CASSSTLAASYNEQFF
CDR3 DNA: TGTGCCAGCAGCTCCACCCTAGCGGCAAGCTACAATGAGCAGTTCTTC
clone size: -
J gene: TRBJ2-1
D gene: TRBD2
V gene: TRBV7-3

CDR3 protein: CASSLGPGTGNEQFF
CDR3 DNA: TGTGCCAGCAGCTTAGGTCCCGGGACGGGCAATGAGCAGTTCTTC
clone size: -
J gene: TRBJ2-1
D gene: -
V gene: TRBV11-2

CDR3 protein: CASSPSSRPQGYTF
CDR3 DNA: TGTGCCAGCAGCCCATCATCAAGACCCCAAGGCTACACCTTC
clone size: -
J gene: TRBJ1-2
D gene: -
V gene: TRBV6-5

CDR3 protein: CSGMRDTNSYEQYF
CDR3 DNA: TGCAGCGGTATGAGGGACACCAACTCCTACGAGCAGTACTTC
clone size: -
J gene: TRBJ2-7
D gene: -
V gene: TRBV29-1

CDR3 protein: CSVSTGVRTQYF
CDR3 DNA: TGCAGCGTAAGCACAGGCGTCCGGACCCAGTACTTC
clone size: -
J gene: TRBJ2-5
D gene: -
V gene: TRBV29-1

CDR3 protein: CASQGLAGFTGELFF
CDR3 DNA: TGTGCCAGCCAGGGACTAGCGGGCTTCACCGGGGAGCTGTTTTTT
clone size: -
J gene: TRBJ2-2
D gene: TRBD2
V gene: TRBV27

CDR3 protein: CASTVTGELFF
CDR3 DNA: TGTGCCAGCACGGTCACCGGGGAGCTGTTTTTT
clone size: -
J gene: TRBJ2-2
D gene: -
V gene: TRBV28

CDR3 protein: CSVEASGSPTDTQYF
CDR3 DNA: TGCAGCGTTGAAGCTAGCGGGAGTCCCACAGATACGCAGTATTTT
clone size: -
J gene: TRBJ2-3
D gene: TRBD2
V gene: TRBV29-1

CDR3 protein: CSVHGSQETQYF
CDR3 DNA: TGCAGCGTCCACGGTTCCCAAGAGACCCAGTACTTC
clone size: -
J gene: TRBJ2-5
D gene: -
V gene: TRBV29-1

CDR3 protein: CASSPVGGESTDTQYF
CDR3 DNA: TGTGCCAGCAGCCCAGTCGGGGGGGAAAGCACAGATACGCAGTATTTT
clone size: once
J gene: TRBJ2-3
D gene: TRBD2
V gene: TRBV9

CDR3 protein: CASSLEGVDYGYTF
CDR3 DNA: TGTGCCAGCAGCTTAGAAGGGGTCGACTATGGCTACACCTTC
clone size: -
J gene: TRBJ1-2
D gene: -
V gene: TRBV7-3

CDR3 protein: CASSFARGLNYGYTF
CDR3 DNA: TGTGCCAGCAGTTTTGCCAGGGGGTTAAACTATGGCTACACCTTC
clone size: -
J gene: TRBJ1-2
D gene: TRBD1
V gene: TRBV28

CDR3 protein: CASSDSDEKLFF
CDR3 DNA: TGTGCCAGCAGCGACTCTGATGAAAAACTGTTTTTT
clone size: once
J gene: TRBJ1-4
D gene: -
V gene: TRBV9

CDR3 protein: CASSTGEVMTEAFF
CDR3 DNA: TGTGCCAGCAGTACCGGCGAAGTAATGACTGAAGCTTTCTTT
clone size: -
J gene: TRBJ1-1
D gene: -
V gene: TRBV28